The clone carrying this T cell receptor (beta chain) showed up just a few times. The antigen remains undetermined. CTLA-4 blockade with ipilimumab, together with focal radiation, was given to patients with chemo-refractory metastatic non-small-cell lung cancer. These data belong to a study of radiotherapy plus CTLA-4 blockade in lung cancer. Study details: Disease control was achieved by 31% of patients, and objective responses by 15% to 20%.

Study findings and constraints: Early shifts in blood T cell clones, with interferon-beta, reportedly predicted response best. After radiotherapy and ipilimumab, tumor-derived clones expanded in peripheral blood.

Sequencing was performed with immunoSEQ multiplex PCR; in TCRdb, only in-frame clones are kept and a portion is missing. The table records tens of thousands of clones, over 75% of them present only once. CDR3 length: 13 residues. Between the trimmed V and J ends, which lost 4 bases and 7 bases, there was a span of 15 bases. Germline assignment: CDR1 SGHDT and CDR2 YYEEEE. Sequencing was performed on peripheral blood, taken from a patient treated with radiotherapy plus ipilimumab. The chain couples TRBV5-6 to TRBJ2-7; D not resolved. This TCR was recovered from a human donor with non-small cell lung cancer who had stable disease on radiotherapy plus ipilimumab. As DNA, the CDR3 is TGTGCCAGCAGCAGCACCTTTTCGGGTGAGCAGTACGTC. Encoded protein: CASSSTFSGEQYV.